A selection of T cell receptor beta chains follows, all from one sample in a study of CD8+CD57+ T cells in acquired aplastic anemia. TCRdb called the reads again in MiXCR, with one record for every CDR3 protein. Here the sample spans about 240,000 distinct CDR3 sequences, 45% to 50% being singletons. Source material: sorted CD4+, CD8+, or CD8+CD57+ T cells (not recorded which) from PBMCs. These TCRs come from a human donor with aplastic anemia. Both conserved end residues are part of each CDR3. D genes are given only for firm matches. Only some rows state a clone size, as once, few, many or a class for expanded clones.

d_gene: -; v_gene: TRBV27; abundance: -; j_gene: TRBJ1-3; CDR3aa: CASSLSQSSGNTIYF; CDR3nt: TGTGCCAGCAGTTTATCACAGAGCTCTGGAAACACCATATATTTT
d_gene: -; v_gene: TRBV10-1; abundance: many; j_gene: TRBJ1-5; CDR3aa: CASPHREGRRGGNQPQHF; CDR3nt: TGCGCCAGCCCACATCGGGAGGGGCGCCGGGGCGGCAATCAGCCCCAGCATTTT
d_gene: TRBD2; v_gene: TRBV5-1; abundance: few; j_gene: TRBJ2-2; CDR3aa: CASSWTSGGTGELFF; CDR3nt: TGCGCCAGCAGCTGGACTAGCGGGGGGACCGGGGAGCTGTTTTTT
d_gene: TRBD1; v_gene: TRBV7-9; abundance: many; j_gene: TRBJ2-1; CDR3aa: CASSFNRGRRREQFF; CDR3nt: TGTGCCAGCAGCTTCAACAGGGGCAGAAGAAGGGAGCAGTTCTTC
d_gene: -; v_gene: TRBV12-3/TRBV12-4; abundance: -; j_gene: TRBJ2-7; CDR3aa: CASSYAGQASYEQYF; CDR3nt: TGTGCCAGCAGTTACGCGGGGCAGGCGTCCTACGAGCAGTACTTC
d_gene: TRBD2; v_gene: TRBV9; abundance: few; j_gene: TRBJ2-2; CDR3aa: CASSTSGSLGGELFF; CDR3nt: TGTGCCAGCAGCACCAGCGGGAGCCTCGGCGGGGAGCTGTTTTTT
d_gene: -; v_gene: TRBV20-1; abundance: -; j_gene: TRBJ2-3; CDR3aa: CSATRGSDTQYF; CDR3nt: TGCAGTGCTACTAGAGGGTCAGATACGCAGTATTTT
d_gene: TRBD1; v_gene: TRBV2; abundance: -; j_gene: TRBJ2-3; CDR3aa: CASIPGGHDTQYF; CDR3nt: TGTGCCAGCATTCCAGGGGGCCACGATACGCAGTATTTT
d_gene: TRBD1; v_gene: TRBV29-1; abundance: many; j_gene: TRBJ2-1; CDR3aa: CSVGTGGTNEQFF; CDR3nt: TGCAGCGTGGGGACAGGGGGGACAAATGAGCAGTTCTTC
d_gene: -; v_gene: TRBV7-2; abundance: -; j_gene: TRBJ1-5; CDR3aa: CASSLQGGGPQHF; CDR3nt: TGTGCCAGCAGCTTACAGGGTGGAGGGCCCCAGCATTTT
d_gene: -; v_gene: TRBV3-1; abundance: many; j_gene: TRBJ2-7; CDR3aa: CASSSFGEQYF; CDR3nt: TGTGCCAGCAGCAGTTTCGGCGAGCAGTACTTC
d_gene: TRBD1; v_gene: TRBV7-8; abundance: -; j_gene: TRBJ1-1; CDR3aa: CASSPLQGTNTEAFF; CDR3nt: TGTGCCAGCAGCCCCCTACAGGGGACGAACACTGAAGCTTTCTTT
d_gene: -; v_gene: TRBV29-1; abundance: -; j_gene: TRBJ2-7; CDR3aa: CSVGPRAGAYEQYF; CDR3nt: TGCAGCGTTGGACCCAGGGCCGGGGCGTACGAGCAGTACTTC
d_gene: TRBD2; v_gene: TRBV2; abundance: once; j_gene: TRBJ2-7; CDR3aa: CASRTGTSGSRGAYEQYF; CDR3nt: TGTGCCAGCAGGACCGGGACTAGCGGGAGCCGGGGAGCCTACGAGCAGTACTTC
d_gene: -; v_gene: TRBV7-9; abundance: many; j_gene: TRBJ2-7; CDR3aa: CASSSHEGLVDHSYEQYF; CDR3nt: TGTGCCAGCAGCTCCCATGAGGGGTTGGTTGACCATTCCTACGAGCAGTACTTC
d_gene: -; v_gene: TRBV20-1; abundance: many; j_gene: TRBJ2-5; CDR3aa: CSARRAALF; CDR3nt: TGCAGTGCTAGAAGGGCAGCCCTCTTC
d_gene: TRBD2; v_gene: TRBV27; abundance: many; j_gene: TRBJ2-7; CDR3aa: CASSSTRLATSYEQYF; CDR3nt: TGTGCCAGCAGTTCGACGCGACTAGCAACTTCCTACGAGCAGTACTTC
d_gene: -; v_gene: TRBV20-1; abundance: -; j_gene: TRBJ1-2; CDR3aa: CSAGQEVYGYTF; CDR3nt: TGCAGTGCGGGACAAGAGGTTTATGGCTACACCTTC
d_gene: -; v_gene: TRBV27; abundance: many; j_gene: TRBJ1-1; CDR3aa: CASSRRMNTEAFF; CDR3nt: TGTGCCAGCAGTCGGAGGATGAACACTGAAGCTTTCTTT
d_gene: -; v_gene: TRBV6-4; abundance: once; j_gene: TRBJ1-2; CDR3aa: CASSPAETVGVYGYAF; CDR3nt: TGTGCCAGCAGTCCGGCCGAGACAGTCGGAGTGTATGGCTACGCCTTC
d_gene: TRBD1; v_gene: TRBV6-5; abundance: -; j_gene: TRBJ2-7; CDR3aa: CASGTGTEQYF; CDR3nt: TGTGCCAGCGGGACAGGGACCGAGCAGTACTTC
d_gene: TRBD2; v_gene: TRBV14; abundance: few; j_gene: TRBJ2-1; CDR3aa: CASSQVILLAGGRDEQFF; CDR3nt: TGTGCCAGCAGCCAAGTAATCCTACTAGCGGGGGGGCGCGATGAGCAGTTCTTC
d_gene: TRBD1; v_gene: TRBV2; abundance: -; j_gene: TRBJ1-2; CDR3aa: CARDPDRDATNYGYTF; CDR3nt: TGTGCTAGAGATCCGGACAGGGACGCTACTAACTATGGCTACACCTTC
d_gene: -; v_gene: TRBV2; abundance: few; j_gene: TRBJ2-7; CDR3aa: CASRGLLVGSYEQYF; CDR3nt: TGTGCCAGCAGGGGACTTCTAGTAGGGTCCTACGAGCAGTACTTC
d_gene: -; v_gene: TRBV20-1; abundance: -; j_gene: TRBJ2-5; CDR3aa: CSARTGQETQYF; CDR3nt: TGCAGTGCTAGGACAGGCCAAGAGACCCAGTACTTC
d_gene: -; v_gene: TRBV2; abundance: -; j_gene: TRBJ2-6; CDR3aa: CASSGVSGANVLTF; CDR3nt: TGTGCCAGCAGTGGGGTGTCTGGGGCCAACGTCCTGACTTTC
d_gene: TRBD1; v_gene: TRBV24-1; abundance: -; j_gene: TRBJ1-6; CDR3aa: CASRGETGLGGVRSPLHF; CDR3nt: TGTGCCAGCAGAGGCGAGACCGGTCTAGGGGGCGTAAGGTCACCCCTCCACTTT
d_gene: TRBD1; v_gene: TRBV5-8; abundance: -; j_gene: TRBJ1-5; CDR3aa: CASSLATGQGRQPQHF; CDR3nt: TGTGCCAGCAGCTTGGCCACGGGACAGGGTCGTCAGCCCCAGCATTTT
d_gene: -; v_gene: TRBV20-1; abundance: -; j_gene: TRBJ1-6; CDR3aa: CSARAPANSPLHF; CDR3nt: TGCAGTGCTAGAGCGCCGGCTAATTCACCCCTCCACTTT
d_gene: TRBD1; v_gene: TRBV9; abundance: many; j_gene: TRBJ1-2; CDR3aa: CASTGTGSGYGYTF; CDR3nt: TGTGCCAGCACCGGGACAGGGAGCGGCTATGGCTACACCTTC
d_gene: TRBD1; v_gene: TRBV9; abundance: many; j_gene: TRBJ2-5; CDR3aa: CASSVAGGLQETQYF; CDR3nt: TGTGCCAGCAGCGTAGCAGGGGGCCTTCAAGAGACCCAGTACTTC